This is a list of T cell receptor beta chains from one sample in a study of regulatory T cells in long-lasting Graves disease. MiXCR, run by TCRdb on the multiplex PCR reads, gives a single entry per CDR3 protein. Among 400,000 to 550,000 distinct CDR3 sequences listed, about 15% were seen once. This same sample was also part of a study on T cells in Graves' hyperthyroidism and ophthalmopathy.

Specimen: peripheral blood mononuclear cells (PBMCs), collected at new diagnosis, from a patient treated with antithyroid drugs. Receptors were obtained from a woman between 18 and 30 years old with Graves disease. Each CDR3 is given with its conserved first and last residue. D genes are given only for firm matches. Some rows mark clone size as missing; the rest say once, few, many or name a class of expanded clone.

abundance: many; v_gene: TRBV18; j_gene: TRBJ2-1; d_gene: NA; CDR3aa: CASSSLSSPISIEQFF; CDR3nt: TGTGCCAGCTCATCCCTCTCGAGCCCTATATCGATTGAGCAGTTCTTC
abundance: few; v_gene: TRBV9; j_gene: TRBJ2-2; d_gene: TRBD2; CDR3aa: CASSPRTGSRLAGGSGELFF; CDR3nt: TGTGCCAGCAGCCCTCGGACAGGGAGCCGGTTAGCGGGAGGGTCCGGGGAGCTGTTTTTT
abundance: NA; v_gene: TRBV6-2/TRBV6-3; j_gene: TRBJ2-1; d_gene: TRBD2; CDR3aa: CASRPQGLAGFSSYNEQFF; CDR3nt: TGTGCCAGCAGGCCTCAGGGACTAGCGGGGTTTAGCTCCTACAATGAGCAGTTCTTC
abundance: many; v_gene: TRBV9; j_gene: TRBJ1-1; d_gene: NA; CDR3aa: CASSVTSSNTEAFF; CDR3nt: TGTGCCAGCAGCGTCACCAGTTCGAACACTGAAGCTTTCTTT
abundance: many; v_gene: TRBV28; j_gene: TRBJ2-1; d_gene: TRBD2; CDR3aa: CASSLTSGRARDNEQFF; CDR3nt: TGTGCCAGCAGTCTTACTAGCGGGAGGGCCAGGGACAATGAGCAGTTCTTC
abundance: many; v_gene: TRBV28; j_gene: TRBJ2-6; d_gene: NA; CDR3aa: CASSGQYRAGANVLTF; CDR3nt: TGTGCCAGCAGCGGACAGTATAGGGCTGGGGCCAACGTCCTGACTTTC
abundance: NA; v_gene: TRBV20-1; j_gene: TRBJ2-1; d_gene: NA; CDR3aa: CSAPTRGGDQFF; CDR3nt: TGCAGTGCCCCAACGAGGGGCGGTGATCAGTTCTTC
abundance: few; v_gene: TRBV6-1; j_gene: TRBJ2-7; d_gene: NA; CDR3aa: CASRPGGRLYEQYF; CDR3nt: TGTGCCAGCAGGCCCGGGGGCCGACTCTACGAGCAGTACTTC
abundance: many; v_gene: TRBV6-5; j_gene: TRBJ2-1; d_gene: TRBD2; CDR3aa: CASSFSGNVNEQFF; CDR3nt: TGTGCCAGCAGTTTTAGCGGGAACGTCAATGAGCAGTTCTTC
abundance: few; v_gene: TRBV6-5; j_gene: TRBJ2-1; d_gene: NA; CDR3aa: CASSYSHGERDEQFF; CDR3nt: TGTGCCAGCAGTTACTCCCACGGCGAGAGGGATGAGCAGTTCTTC
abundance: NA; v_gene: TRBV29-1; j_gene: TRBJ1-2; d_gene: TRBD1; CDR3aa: CSVDVNRGGYGYTF; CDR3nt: TGCAGCGTCGATGTCAACAGGGGAGGGTATGGCTACACCTTC
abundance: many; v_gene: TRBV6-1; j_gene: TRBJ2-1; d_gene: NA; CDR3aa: CASGRDYGGTYNEQFF; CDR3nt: TGTGCCAGTGGGCGGGATTACGGAGGCACCTACAATGAGCAGTTCTTC
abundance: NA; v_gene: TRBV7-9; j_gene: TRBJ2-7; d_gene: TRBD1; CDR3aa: CASSPGQAYERYF; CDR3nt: TGTGCCAGCAGCCCAGGACAGGCCTACGAGCGGTACTTC
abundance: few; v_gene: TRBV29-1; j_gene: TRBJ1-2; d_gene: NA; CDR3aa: CSVFRGGDGYTF; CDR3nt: TGCAGCGTGTTCAGGGGAGGGGATGGCTACACCTTC
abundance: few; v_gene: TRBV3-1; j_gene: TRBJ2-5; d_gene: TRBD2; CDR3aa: CASSHPGLAGRRVTETQYF; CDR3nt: TGTGCCAGCAGCCACCCAGGACTAGCGGGAAGGCGAGTTACGGAGACCCAGTACTTC
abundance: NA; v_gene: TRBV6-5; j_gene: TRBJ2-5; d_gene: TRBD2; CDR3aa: CASSYPTSGGQETQYF; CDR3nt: TGTGCCAGCAGTTACCCCACTAGCGGGGGCCAAGAGACCCAGTACTTC
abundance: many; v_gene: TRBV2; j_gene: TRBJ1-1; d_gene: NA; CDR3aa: CASSEGIRTAQAFF; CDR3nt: TGTGCCAGCAGTGAAGGGATAAGGACAGCCCAAGCTTTCTTT
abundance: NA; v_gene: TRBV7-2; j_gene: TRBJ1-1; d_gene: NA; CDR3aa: CASSLAKANTEAFF; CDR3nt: TGTGCCAGCAGCTTAGCAAAAGCGAACACTGAAGCTTTCTTT
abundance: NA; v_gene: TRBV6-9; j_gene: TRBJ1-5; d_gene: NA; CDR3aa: CASSYPAQPQHF; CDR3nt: TGTGCCAGCAGCTATCCCGCTCAGCCCCAGCATTTT
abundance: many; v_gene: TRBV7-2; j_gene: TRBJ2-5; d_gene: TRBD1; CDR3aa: CASSPGTAETQYF; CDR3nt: TGTGCCAGCAGCCCAGGGACAGCAGAGACCCAGTACTTC
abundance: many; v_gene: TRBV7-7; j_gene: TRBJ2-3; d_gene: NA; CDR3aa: CASSLGGLGSTDTQYF; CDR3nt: TGTGCTAGCAGCCTCGGGGGACTGGGGAGCACAGATACGCAGTATTTT
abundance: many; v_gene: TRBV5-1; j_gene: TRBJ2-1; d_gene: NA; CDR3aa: CASSLRDPSYNEQFF; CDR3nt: TGCGCCAGCAGCCTCAGGGACCCCTCCTACAATGAGCAGTTCTTC
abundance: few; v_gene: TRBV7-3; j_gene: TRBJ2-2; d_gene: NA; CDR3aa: CASSLSPTGTGELFF; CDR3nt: TGTGCCAGCAGCTTAAGCCCGACAGGCACCGGGGAGCTGTTTTTT
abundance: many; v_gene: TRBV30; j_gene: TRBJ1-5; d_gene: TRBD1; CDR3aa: CAWSVSRGQGNQPQHF; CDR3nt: TGTGCCTGGAGTGTATCCAGGGGGCAAGGCAATCAGCCCCAGCATTTT
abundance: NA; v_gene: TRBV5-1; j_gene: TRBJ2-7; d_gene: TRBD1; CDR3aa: CASSFRTGNSYEQYF; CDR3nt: TGCGCCAGCAGCTTTAGGACAGGGAACTCCTACGAGCAGTACTTC
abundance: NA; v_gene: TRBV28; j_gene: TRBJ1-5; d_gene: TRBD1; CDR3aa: CASSLSRGVSPQHF; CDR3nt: TGTGCCAGCAGTTTGAGCAGGGGGGTCTCGCCCCAGCATTTT
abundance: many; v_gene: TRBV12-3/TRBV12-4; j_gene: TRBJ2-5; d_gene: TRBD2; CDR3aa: CASSLGLAIQTQYF; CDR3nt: TGTGCCAGCAGTTTGGGACTAGCGATACAGACCCAGTACTTC